The 21 T cell receptor beta chains below were found in one sample sequenced in a study of blood T cell repertoires in COVID-19. Produced via immunoSEQ multiplex PCR; TCRdb's table is partial and in-frame only. Altogether roughly 200,000 clones are present, about 85% being singletons, with the ten largest covering 4% to 5%. What was sequenced was peripheral blood. The receptor set was obtained from a woman older than 75 with acute or convalescent COVID-19.

V gene TRBV20-1 combines with J gene TRBJ1-3; possible D gene TRBD1, 6 bases. Germline loops: CDR1 DFQATT, CDR2 SNEGSKA (reference sequence). V lost 3 bases to trimming and J lost 0 bases, with 12 bases between them. The length of the CDR3 is 15 residues. CDR3 bases: TGCAGTGCTAGTGTGGGGGCCCACTCTGGAAACACCATATATTTT. Encoded protein: CSASVGAHSGNTIYF.

The J gene is TRBJ2-2, the V gene TRBV25-1, with D possibly being TRBD1 (5 bases). V was shortened by 4 bases and J by 1 base, with 10 bases between the two germline ends. Per the germline V gene, CDR1 is MGHDK and CDR2 is SYGVNS. The CDR3 runs 15 residues. CDR3 region: CASSGQRWNTGELFF. The CDR3 nucleotides read TGTGCCAGCAGTGGACAGCGATGGAACACCGGGGAGCTGTTTTTT.

The genes are TRBV3-1 (or the pseudogene TRBV3-2) and TRBJ1-4; 9 bases are shared with TRBD1. There are 16 residues in the CDR3. Germline CDR1 LGHDT, CDR2 YNNKEL (reference sequence). V lost 2 bases, J lost 7 bases, and 8 bases stayed unmatched. CDR3 region: CASSQMRTGGGEKLFF. DNA of the CDR3: TGTGCCAGCAGCCAAATGAGAACAGGGGGCGGTGAAAAACTGTTTTTT.

The chain links TRBV28 to TRBJ1-1, with a possible D match to TRBD1 (6 bases). Trimming took 1 base from V and 5 from J, leaving 8 bases between them. Per the germline V gene, CDR1 is MDHEN and CDR2 is SYDVKM. This CDR3 spans 13 amino acids. The CDR3 protein is CASSLSRGTEAFF. The CDR3 DNA follows: TGTGCCAGCAGTTTATCGAGGGGGACTGAAGCTTTCTTT.

This clone showed up just a few times. CDR3 sequence (DNA): TGTGCCAGCAGCCCTCTAGCTATAGACACCGGGGAGCTGTTTTTT. This translates into CASSPLAIDTGELFF. The genes are TRBV7-9 and TRBJ2-2, with D perhaps matching TRBD2 (5 bases). V lost 5 bases and J lost 3, with 13 bases in between. The CDR3 is 15 residues long. Germline CDR1 reads SEHNR; CDR2 reads FQNEAQ (reference sequence).

V and J are TRBV28 and TRBJ1-2, with D possibly being TRBD1 (5 bases). Germline CDR1 reads MDHEN; CDR2 reads SYDVKM. Between the trimmed V and J ends, which lost 7 bases and 4 bases, there was a span of 16 bases. The CDR3 sequence is 14 residues long. CDR3 DNA sequence: TGTGCCAGCACCGAAGGCTTGGGGCTCTATGGCTACACCTTC. Amino acid sequence: CASTEGLGLYGYTF.

The V gene is TRBV5-4, the J gene TRBJ2-7, with 13 bases that match TRBD2. The CDR3 is 15 amino acids. V lost 4 bases and J lost 3; bases outside the gene matches: 4. Germline V gene sequence: CDR1 SGHNT, CDR2 YYREEE (reference sequence). This chain's CDR3 is CASSGWTSGSYEQYF. The CDR3 nucleotides are TGTGCCAGCAGCGGTTGGACTAGCGGGAGCTACGAGCAGTACTTC.

This chain uses TRBV7-2 with TRBJ2-2; D may be TRBD1 (5 bases). V gave up 2 bases and J gave up 0 bases, with 13 bases separating them. Per germline, CDR1 SGHTA and CDR2 FQGNSA. This CDR3 has 17 residues. Here the CDR3 DNA reads TGTGCCAGCAGCTTAATCCCAGGGCCAGCGAACACCGGGGAGCTGTTTTTT. Translation gives CASSLIPGPANTGELFF.

This chain joins TRBV7-2 and TRBJ2-5, with TRBD1 as a possible D gene (5 bases). The CDR3 has 12 amino acids. The V end lost 3 bases, the J end lost 4 bases, and 6 bases lay between the germline ends. Germline V gives CDR1 SGHTA, CDR2 FQGNSA. CDR3 DNA sequence: TGTGCCAGCAGCTTTAGGGGAGAGACCCAGTACTTC. Amino acids: CASSFRGETQYF.

The chain couples TRBV21-1 to TRBJ2-7; the table's D call of TRBD1 was not tested on the DNA. TRBV21-1 is a listed pseudogene. The CDR3 spans 18 residues. The CDR3 region is CASSVSGSPVTGGYEQYF. The CDR3 nucleotides read TGTGCCAGCAGCGTATCCGGGTCCCCAGTGACAGGGGGCTACGAGCAGTACTTC.

V gene TRBV28 combines with J gene TRBJ2-7; D may be TRBD2 (7 bases). There are 12 residues in the CDR3. Germline V gives CDR1 MDHEN, CDR2 SYDVKM. CDR3 loop: CAGGASSYEQYF. CDR3 nucleotide sequence: TGTGCGGGGGGGGCCAGCTCCTACGAGCAGTACTTC.

The rearrangement links TRBV6-5 to TRBJ1-6; 11 bases line up with TRBD1. Germline CDR1 is MNHEY and CDR2 is SVGAGI. The CDR3 totals 14 residues. V dropped 7 bases and J dropped 7; count of bases not matched to a gene: 3. CDR3 sequence reads: CASKGQGGNSPLHF. CDR3 nucleotides: TGTGCCAGCAAGGGACAGGGGGGCAATTCACCCCTCCACTTT.

This clone was seen only once. The chain combines TRBV7-9 with TRBJ2-5, with D perhaps matching TRBD1 (5 bases). V lost 5 bases and J lost 2, with 12 bases in between. The germline V gene encodes CDR1 SEHNR and CDR2 FQNEAQ (reference sequence). This CDR3 has 14 residues. CDR3: CASSPRTTQETQYF. The CDR3 region has the DNA TGTGCCAGCAGCCCAAGGACAACGCAAGAGACCCAGTACTTC.

The chain joins TRBV19 to TRBJ1-1, with TRBD1 matching over 7 bases. V dropped 0 bases and J dropped 1; count of bases not matched to a gene: 2. Per the germline V gene, CDR1 is LNHDA and CDR2 is SQIVND (reference sequence). This CDR3 contains 15 residues. CDR3 DNA sequence: TGTGCCAGTAGTATAGAAGGGACAGCGAACACTGAAGCTTTCTTT. Translated: CASSIEGTANTEAFF.

This chain joins TRBV5-5 and TRBJ1-5; 8 bases fit TRBD1. The CDR3 covers 14 residues. Per germline, CDR1 SGHKS and CDR2 YYEKEE (reference sequence). With 4 bases clipped from V and 6 bases from J, the junction kept 6 bases outside the gene matches. The CDR3 loop is CASSPGQGGQPQHF. CDR3 nucleotides: TGTGCCAGCAGCCCCGGACAGGGTGGTCAGCCCCAGCATTTT.

This rearrangement joins TRBV19 to TRBJ2-3, with D possibly being TRBD1 (5 bases). Germline values: CDR1 LNHDA, CDR2 SQIVND (reference sequence). This CDR3 is 15 amino acids long. V gave up 3 bases and J gave up 4 bases, with 14 bases separating them. CDR3 sequence (DNA): TGTGCCAGTAGTATTTTTAGGGGTACGGCAGATACGCAGTATTTT. It is translated as CASSIFRGTADTQYF.

The CDR3 sequence is CASSPHAQGAQQREQYF. CDR3 DNA: TGTGCCAGCAGTCCCCATGCGCAGGGGGCGCAACAAAGGGAGCAGTACTTC. The rearrangement uses TRBV6-2 or TRBV6-3 and TRBJ2-7; TRBD1 agrees at 8 bases. The CDR3 runs to 17 residues. Germline trimming cut 5 bases from V and 7 bases from J; bases unmatched to any gene: 19. Germline lookup yields CDR1 MNHEY and CDR2 SVGEGT.

The chain couples TRBV10-3 to TRBJ2-1; 7 bases line up with TRBD1. This CDR3 comprises 13 residues. Trimming removed 6 bases from V and 8 bases from J; junction bases left unmatched: 7. Germline-derived CDR1 and CDR2 are ENHRY and SYGVKD. CDR3 DNA sequence: TGTGCCATCAGAGAGACAGGGATCGATGAGCAGTTCTTC. Its translation: CAIRETGIDEQFF.

CDR3 nucleotides: TGTGCCAGCAGTGGCCGAGGGGGTAAGAATTCACCCCTCCACTTT. This gives the protein CASSGRGGKNSPLHF. The chain employs TRBV28 and TRBJ1-6; D possibly corresponds to TRBD1 (6 bases). The germline CDR1 and CDR2 sequences are MDHEN and SYDVKM. V was cut by 5 bases and J by 7 bases, with 15 bases left in between. This CDR3 comprises 15 residues.

This clone was observed a few times. The chain links TRBV30 to TRBJ1-3; the D is unclear. Germline V CDR1 and CDR2: GTSNPN, SVGIG (reference sequence). V dropped 5 bases and J dropped 3 bases, with 11 bases sitting between them. This CDR3 contains 13 residues. The CDR3 is CAWGLSFGNTIYF. The CDR3 bases are TGTGCCTGGGGACTAAGCTTTGGAAACACCATATATTTT.

The gene calls are TRBV4-3 and TRBJ1-2; 7 nucleotides line up with TRBD1. Germline V CDR1 and CDR2: LGHNA, YSLEER. The J segment lost 1 base and the V segment lost 0 bases, leaving 8 bases of the junction unmatched. CDR3 length equals 17 residues. For the CDR3, the DNA is TGCGCCAGCAGCCAAGAGACTTATGGGACAGATAACTATGGCTACACCTTC. It specifies CASSQETYGTDNYGYTF.